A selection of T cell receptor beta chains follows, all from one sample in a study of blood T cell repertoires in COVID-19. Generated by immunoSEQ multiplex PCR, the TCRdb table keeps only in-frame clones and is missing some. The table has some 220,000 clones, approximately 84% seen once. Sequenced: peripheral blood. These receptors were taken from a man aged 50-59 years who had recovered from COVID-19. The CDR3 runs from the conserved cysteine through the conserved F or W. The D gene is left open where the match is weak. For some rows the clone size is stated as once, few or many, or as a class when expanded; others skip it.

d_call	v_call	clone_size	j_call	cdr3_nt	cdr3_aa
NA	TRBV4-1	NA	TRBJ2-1	TGCGCCAGCAGCCAAGATAGTAGGCAGTTCTTC	CASSQDSRQFF
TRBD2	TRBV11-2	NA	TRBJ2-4	TGTGCCAGCAGCTTTGTCCCTGGGACTAGCGGGAGGGCCAAAAACATTCAGTACTTC	CASSFVPGTSGRAKNIQYF
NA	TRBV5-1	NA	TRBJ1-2	TGCGCCAGCAGCTCGAGTTACAGCAACTATGGCTACACCTTC	CASSSSYSNYGYTF
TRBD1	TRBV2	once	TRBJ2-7	TGTGCCAGCAAGGGGGCTACCTACGAGCAGTACTTC	CASKGATYEQYF
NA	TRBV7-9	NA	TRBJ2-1	TGTGCCAGCGACCGAGGGACAAACAATGAGCAGTTCTTC	CASDRGTNNEQFF
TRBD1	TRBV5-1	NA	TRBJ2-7	TGCGCCAGCAGCTTGGTAGGGGGACAGGGGGTGCGGGAGCAGTACTTC	CASSLVGGQGVREQYF
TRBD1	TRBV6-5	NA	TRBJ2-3	TGTGCCACCTATACAGGGGTAGGCACAGATACGCAGTATTTT	CATYTGVGTDTQYF
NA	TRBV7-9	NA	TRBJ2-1	TGTGCCAGCAGCTTAGTCGGGGGAAACTACAATGAGCAGTTCTTC	CASSLVGGNYNEQFF
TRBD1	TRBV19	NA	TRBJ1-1	TGTGCCAGTAGGTACAGGGGGCGCGAGGGCACTGAAGCTTTCTTT	CASRYRGREGTEAFF
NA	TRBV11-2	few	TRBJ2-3	TGTGCCAGCAGCTTCCGCGGGGCGAATACAGATACGCAGTATTTT	CASSFRGANTDTQYF
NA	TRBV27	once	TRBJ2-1	TGTGCCAGCGTCCGCGGGAACGGTGTGAATGAGCAGTTCTTC	CASVRGNGVNEQFF
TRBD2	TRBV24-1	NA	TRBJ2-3	TGTGCCACCAGTGATTTTTCATCGGCGGGAGGGTATACAGATACGCAGTATTTT	CATSDFSSAGGYTDTQYF
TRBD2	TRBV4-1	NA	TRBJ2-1	TGCGCCAGCAGCCCCCGGCTAGCGGGAGGACGGAATGAGCAGTTCTTC	CASSPRLAGGRNEQFF
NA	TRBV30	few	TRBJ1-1	TGTGCCTGGAGTGAGGGGACTTCTAACACTGAAGCTTTCTTT	CAWSEGTSNTEAFF
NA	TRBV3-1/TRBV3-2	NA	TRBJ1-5	TGTGCCAGCAGCCAAGGTTGGGGACTTCAGCCCCAGCATTTT	CASSQGWGLQPQHF
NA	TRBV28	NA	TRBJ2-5	TGTGCCAGCGGTCCCGGTGAAGAGACCCAGTACTTC	CASGPGEETQYF
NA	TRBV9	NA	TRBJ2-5	TGTGCCAGCAGCGTAGCGTCTAGTCAACCCCAGTACTTC	CASSVASSQPQYF
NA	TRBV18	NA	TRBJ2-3	TGTGCCAGCTCACCACGGACACAGAAGACCACAGATACGCAGTATTTT	CASSPRTQKTTDTQYF
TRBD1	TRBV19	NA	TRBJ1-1	TGTGCCAGTATCCCTGACAGGGTGGGCAGGAAGAACACTGAAGCTTTCTTT	CASIPDRVGRKNTEAFF
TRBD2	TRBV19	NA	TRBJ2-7	TGTGCCAGTAGTATCGGGACTAGCGACTTACGCTCCTACGAGCAGTACTTC	CASSIGTSDLRSYEQYF
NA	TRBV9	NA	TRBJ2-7	TGTGCCAGCAGTTTTCTCGACGGCGGCTACGAGCAGTACTTC	CASSFLDGGYEQYF
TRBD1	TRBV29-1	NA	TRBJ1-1	TGCAGCGTTGGGGACAGAACCAGGACTGAAGCTTTCTTT	CSVGDRTRTEAFF
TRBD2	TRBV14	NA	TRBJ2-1	TGTGCCAGCAGCCAAGGCGGGAGTCTGAGAGAGCAGTTCTTC	CASSQGGSLREQFF
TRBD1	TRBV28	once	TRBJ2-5	TGTGCCAGCAGTTCAGACAGGGCCCAGACCCAGTACTTC	CASSSDRAQTQYF
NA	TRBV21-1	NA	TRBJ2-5	TGTGCCAGCAGCCGTACTAGTGGGCAAGAGACCCAGTACTTC	CASSRTSGQETQYF
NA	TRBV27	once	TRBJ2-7	TGTGCCAGCAGTTTTGGCAGAACCTACGAGCAGTACTTC	CASSFGRTYEQYF
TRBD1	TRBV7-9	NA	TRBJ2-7	TGTGCCAGCAGCTGGGTACAGGGGGGCGAGCAGTACTTC	CASSWVQGGEQYF
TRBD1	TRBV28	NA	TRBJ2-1	TGTGCCAGCAGTTTGACAGGGCTCTACAATGAGCAGTTCTTC	CASSLTGLYNEQFF
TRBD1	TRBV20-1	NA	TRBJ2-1	TGCAGTGCGAGTGACAGGGGCAGAAGTGTATATGAGCAGTTCTTC	CSASDRGRSVYEQFF
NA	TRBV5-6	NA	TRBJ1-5	TGTGCCAGCAGCTTAGGGGGTATTAGCAATCAGCCCCAGCATTTT	CASSLGGISNQPQHF
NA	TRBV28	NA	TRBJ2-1	TGTGCCAGCAGTTTAGAGCGGGTAAGCTCCTACAATGAGCAGTTCTTC	CASSLERVSSYNEQFF
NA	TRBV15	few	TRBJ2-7	TGTGCCACCAGCACCGGGGACTCCTACGAGCAGTACTTC	CATSTGDSYEQYF
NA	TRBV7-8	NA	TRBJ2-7	TGTGCCAGCAGCTTAGAGCCAGGGGAATCCTACGAGCAGTACTTC	CASSLEPGESYEQYF